Given below is one T cell receptor (beta chain) in context. Its antigen is not known. Germline V CDR1 and CDR2: SEHNR, FQNEAQ (reference sequence). The CDR3 has 15 amino acids. V shed 5 bases and J shed 4 bases, with 15 bases lying between them. Documented time point: persistent/refractory GD, antithyroid drugs over 5 years with positive TRAb. Extracted RNA from PBMCs served as the source of the TCR library. Patients with Graves' disease were diagnosed by American Thyroid Association guidelines. The EDTA tubes were filled with around 8.1 milliliters of drawn peripheral blood. The data stem from a study of regulatory T cells in long-lasting Graves disease. Findings and caveats of the study: Persistent cases favored TRBV28, TRBJ1-2 and TRBJ2-5. The researchers studied only peripheral blood, not thyroid tissue.

Through Arm-PCR of CDR3 regions and iRepertoire HTBI primers, TCR beta libraries were built. TCRdb itself ran the multiplex PCR reads through MiXCR, one entry per CDR3 protein. Of around 340,000 distinct CDR3 sequences detected, roughly a fifth appear once; the ten largest clones hold over 25%. Specimen: peripheral blood mononuclear cells (PBMCs), collected when the disease was refractory, from a patient treated with antithyroid drugs. The source is a female donor with Graves disease. J is TRBJ1-5 and V is TRBV7-9, with D tentatively TRBD1 (6 bases). Here the CDR3 DNA reads TGTGCCAGCAGCGCCGACAGGTTTGGGAATCAGCCCCAGCATTTT. This encodes CASSADRFGNQPQHF.